Listed below are T cell receptor beta chains from one sample, sequenced in a study of blood T cell repertoires in COVID-19. Sequencing used immunoSEQ multiplex PCR; TCRdb keeps in-frame clones, though not all of them. This sample carries some 23,000 clones, around 85% of them seen once, and the ten largest clones take roughly 60%. The sequencing input was peripheral blood. The source of these receptors is a woman of 80 years or more with acute or convalescent COVID-19. CDR3s include the opening cysteine and the closing phenylalanine or tryptophan. D genes are given only for firm matches.

TRBJ1-2 | TRBV9 | TRBD1 | CASSSRTGLGVGYTF
TRBJ2-7 | TRBV3-1/TRBV3-2 | . | CASSQALSEQYF
TRBJ1-1 | TRBV18 | . | CASSPNRDTEAFF
TRBJ1-1 | TRBV19 | . | CASSWTGGVNTEAFF
TRBJ2-7 | TRBV5-4 | TRBD1 | CASSSRDRGYQEQYF
TRBJ1-5 | TRBV5-8 | . | CASSLGDISNQPQHF
TRBJ1-6 | TRBV14 | . | CASSQDRGRSPLHF
TRBJ1-6 | TRBV6-5 | . | CASRPGRGYSPLHF
TRBJ1-5 | TRBV19 | TRBD1 | CASSIWADRTHNQPQHF
TRBJ1-5 | TRBV24-1 | TRBD1 | CATSDPGQNQPQHF
TRBJ1-1 | TRBV12-3/TRBV12-4 | . | CASSLPSMVAFF
TRBJ1-1 | TRBV14 | . | CASSQDRGGRAFF
TRBJ1-2 | TRBV19 | . | CASTPPGKANGYTF
TRBJ2-1 | TRBV15 | TRBD2 | CATSSPRTSGSLYNEQFF
TRBJ1-1 | TRBV18 | . | CASSPDRTEAFF
TRBJ1-5 | TRBV7-2 | TRBD1 | CASSAGQNGNQPQHF
TRBJ2-6 | TRBV30 | TRBD1 | CAWSGGQGASGANVLTF
TRBJ1-2 | TRBV5-1 | . | CASSQVGNYGYTF
TRBJ1-6 | TRBV19 | . | CASRFAERSSYNSPLHF
TRBJ2-2 | TRBV18 | TRBD1 | CASSPQGQHTGELFF
TRBJ1-2 | TRBV27 | . | CASSFEGGYGYTF
TRBJ2-7 | TRBV7-8 | TRBD2 | CASSWGTSAGYEQYF
TRBJ1-4 | TRBV18 | . | CASSGAFNEKLFF
TRBJ2-7 | TRBV4-1 | TRBD2 | CASSLGLAGNYEQYF
TRBJ2-2 | TRBV5-1 | TRBD1 | CASSPGQTNTGELFF
TRBJ2-1 | TRBV9 | TRBD2 | CASSVVAGGRNEQFF
TRBJ1-2 | TRBV13 | . | CASSLGLPPTDGYTF
TRBJ1-3 | TRBV7-9 | . | CASSLVRAGDRNTIYF